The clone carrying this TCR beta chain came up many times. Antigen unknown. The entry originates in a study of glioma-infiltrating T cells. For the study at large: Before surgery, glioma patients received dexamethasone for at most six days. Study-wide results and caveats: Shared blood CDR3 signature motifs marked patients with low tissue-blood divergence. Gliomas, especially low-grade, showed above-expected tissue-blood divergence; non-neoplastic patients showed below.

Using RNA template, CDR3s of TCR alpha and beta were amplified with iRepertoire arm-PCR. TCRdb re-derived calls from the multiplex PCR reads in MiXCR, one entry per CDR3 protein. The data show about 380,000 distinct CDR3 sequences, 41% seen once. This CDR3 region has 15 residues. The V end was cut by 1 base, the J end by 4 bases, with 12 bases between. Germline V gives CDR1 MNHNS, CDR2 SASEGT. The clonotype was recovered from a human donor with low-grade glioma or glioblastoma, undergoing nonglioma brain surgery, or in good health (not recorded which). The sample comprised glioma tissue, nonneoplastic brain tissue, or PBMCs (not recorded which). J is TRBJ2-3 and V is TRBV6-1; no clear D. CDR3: CASSEVVGPPDTQYF. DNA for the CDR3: TGTGCCAGCAGTGAAGTAGTGGGCCCGCCAGATACGCAGTATTTT.